The clone carrying this T cell receptor (beta chain) was detected ten times or more. TCR beta CDR3 was amplified from genomic DNA by two-round multiplex PCR. During first-round PCR, primers specific to each TRBV and TRBJ gene were used. MiXCR, run by TCRdb on the multiplex PCR reads, gives a single entry per CDR3 protein. The sample lists some 39,000 distinct CDR3 sequences; approximately 25% were seen once. These data are taken from a study of prognosis after radiotherapy for stage I lung cancer. The CDR3 is 16 amino acids. V dropped 6 bases and J dropped 5 bases, with 22 bases sitting between them. Germline V CDR1 and CDR2: MDHEN, SYDVKM.

The chain is built from TRBV28 and TRBJ1-1; perhaps TRBD1 as D (6 bases). The source of this sequence is a donor of 50 years or more with non-small cell lung cancer. Sequencing was performed on PBMCs, taken before or after stereotactic body radiation therapy (not recorded which). The chain's CDR3 is CASRPYLGGRETEAFF. The CDR3 DNA reads TGTGCCAGCAGACCGTACCTTGGGGGGCGGGAAACTGAAGCTTTCTTT.